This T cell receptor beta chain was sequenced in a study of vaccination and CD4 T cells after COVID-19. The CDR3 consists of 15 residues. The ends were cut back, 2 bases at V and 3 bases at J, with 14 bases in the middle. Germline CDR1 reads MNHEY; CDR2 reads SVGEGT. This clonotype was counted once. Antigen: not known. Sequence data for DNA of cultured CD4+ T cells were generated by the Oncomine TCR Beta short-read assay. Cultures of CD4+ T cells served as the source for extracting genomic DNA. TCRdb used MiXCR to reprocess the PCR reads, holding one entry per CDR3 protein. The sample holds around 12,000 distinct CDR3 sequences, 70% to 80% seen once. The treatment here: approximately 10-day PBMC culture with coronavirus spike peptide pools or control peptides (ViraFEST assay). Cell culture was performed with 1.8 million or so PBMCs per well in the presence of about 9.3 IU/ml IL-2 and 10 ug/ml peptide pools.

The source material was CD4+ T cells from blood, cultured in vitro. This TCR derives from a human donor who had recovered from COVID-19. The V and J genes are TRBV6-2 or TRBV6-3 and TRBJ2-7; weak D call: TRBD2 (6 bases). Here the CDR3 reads CASSYPSGGFYEQYF. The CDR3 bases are TGTGCCAGCAGTTACCCCTCCGGGGGATTCTACGAGCAGTACTTC.